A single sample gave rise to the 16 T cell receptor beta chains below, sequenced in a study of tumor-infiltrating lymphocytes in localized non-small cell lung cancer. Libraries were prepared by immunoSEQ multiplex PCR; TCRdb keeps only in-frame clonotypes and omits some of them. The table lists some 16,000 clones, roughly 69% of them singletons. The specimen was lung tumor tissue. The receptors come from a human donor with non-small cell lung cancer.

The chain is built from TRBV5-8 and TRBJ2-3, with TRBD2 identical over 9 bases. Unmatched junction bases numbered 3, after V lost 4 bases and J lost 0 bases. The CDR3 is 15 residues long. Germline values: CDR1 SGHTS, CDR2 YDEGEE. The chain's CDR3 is CASSTGTSSTDTQYF. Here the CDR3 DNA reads TGTGCCAGCAGCACCGGGACTAGCAGCACAGATACGCAGTATTTT.

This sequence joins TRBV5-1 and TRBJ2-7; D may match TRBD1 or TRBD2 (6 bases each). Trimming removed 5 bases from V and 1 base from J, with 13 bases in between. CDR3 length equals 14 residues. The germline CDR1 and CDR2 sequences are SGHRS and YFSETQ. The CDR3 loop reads CASRGGTNSYEQYF. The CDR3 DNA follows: TGCGCCAGCAGAGGCGGGACAAATTCCTACGAGCAGTACTTC.

CDR3 protein: CASSGQGAAGELFF. The CDR3 nucleotides are TGTGCCAGCAGTGGACAGGGGGCTGCCGGGGAGCTGTTTTTT. The chain carries TRBV27 and TRBJ2-2; the match to TRBD1 covers 11 bases. CDR3 length: 14 residues. The germline CDR1 and CDR2 sequences are MNHEY and SMNVEV (reference sequence). Trimming took 5 bases from V and 6 from J; bases not matched to a gene: 2.

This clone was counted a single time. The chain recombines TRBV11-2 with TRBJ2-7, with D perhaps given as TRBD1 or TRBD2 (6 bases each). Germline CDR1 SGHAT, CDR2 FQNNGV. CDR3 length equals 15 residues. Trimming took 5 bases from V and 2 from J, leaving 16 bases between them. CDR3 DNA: TGTGCCAGCAGCGTAGCCGGGGGCGCAACCTACGAGCAGTACTTC. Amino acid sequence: CASSVAGGATYEQYF.

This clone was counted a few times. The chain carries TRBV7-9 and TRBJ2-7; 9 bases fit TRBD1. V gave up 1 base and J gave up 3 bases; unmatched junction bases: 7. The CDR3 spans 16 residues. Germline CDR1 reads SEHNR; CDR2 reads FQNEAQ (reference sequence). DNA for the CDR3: TGTGCCAGCAGCTTAGTGGGACAGGGACGGAGCTACGAGCAGTACTTC. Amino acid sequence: CASSLVGQGRSYEQYF. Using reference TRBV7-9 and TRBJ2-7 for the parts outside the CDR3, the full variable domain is DTGVSQNPRHKITKRGQNVTFRCDPISEHNRLYWYRQTLGQGPEFLTYFQNEAQLEKSRLLSDRFSAERPKGSFSTLEIQRTEQGDSAMYLCASSLVGQGRSYEQYFGPGTRLTVT.

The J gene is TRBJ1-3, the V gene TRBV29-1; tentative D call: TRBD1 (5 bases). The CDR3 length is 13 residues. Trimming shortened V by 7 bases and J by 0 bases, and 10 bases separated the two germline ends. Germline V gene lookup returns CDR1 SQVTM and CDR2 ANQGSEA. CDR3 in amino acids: CSADSASGNTIYF. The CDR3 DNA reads TGCAGCGCAGACAGTGCCTCTGGAAACACCATATATTTT.

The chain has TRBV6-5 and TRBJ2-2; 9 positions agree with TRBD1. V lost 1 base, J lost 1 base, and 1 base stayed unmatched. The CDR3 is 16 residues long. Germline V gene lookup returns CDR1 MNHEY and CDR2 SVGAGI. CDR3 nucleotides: TGTGCCAGCAGTTACTGGGACAGGGTGAACACCGGGGAGCTGTTTTTT. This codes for CASSYWDRVNTGELFF.

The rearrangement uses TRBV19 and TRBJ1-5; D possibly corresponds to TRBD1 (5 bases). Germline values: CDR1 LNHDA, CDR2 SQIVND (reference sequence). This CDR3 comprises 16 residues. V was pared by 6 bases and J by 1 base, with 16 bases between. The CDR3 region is CASSPVRGSSNQPQHF. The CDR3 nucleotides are TGTGCCAGTAGCCCCGTTAGGGGCTCCAGCAATCAGCCCCAGCATTTT. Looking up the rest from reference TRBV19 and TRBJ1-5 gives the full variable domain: DGGITQSPKYLFRKEGQNVTLSCEQNLNHDAMYWYRQDPGQGLRLIYYSQIVNDFQKGDIAEGYSVSREKKESFPLTVTSAQKNPTAFYLCASSPVRGSSNQPQHFGDGTRLSIL.

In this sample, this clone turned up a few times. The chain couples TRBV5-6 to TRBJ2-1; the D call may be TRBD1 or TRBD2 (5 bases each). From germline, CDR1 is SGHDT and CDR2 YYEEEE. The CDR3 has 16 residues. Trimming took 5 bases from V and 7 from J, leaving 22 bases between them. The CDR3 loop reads CASRPMDGGGLNEQFF. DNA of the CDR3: TGTGCCAGCAGACCCATGGACGGTGGGGGTCTAAATGAGCAGTTCTTC.

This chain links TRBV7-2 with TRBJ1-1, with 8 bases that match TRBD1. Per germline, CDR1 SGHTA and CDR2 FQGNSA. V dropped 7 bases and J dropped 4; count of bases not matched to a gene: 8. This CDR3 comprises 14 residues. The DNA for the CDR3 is TGTGCCAGCACCCCTCAGGGGGCTATCACTGAAGCTTTCTTT. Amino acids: CASTPQGAITEAFF.

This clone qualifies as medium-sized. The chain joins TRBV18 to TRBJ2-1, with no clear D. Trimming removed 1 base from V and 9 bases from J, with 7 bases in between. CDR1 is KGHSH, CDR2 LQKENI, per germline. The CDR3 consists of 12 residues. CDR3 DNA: TGTGCCAGCTCACCACTGGGCGGTGAGCAGTTCTTC. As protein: CASSPLGGEQFF.

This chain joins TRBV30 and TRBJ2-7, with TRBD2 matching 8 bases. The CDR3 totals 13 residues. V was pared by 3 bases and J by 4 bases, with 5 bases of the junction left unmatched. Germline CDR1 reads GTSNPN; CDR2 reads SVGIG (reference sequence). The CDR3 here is CAWRGLGRYEQYF. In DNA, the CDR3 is TGTGCCTGGAGGGGACTAGGAAGGTACGAGCAGTACTTC.

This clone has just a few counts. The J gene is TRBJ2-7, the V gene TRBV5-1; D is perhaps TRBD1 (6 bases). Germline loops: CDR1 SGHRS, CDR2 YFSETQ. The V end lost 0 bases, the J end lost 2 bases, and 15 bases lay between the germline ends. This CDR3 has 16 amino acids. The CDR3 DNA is TGCGCCAGCAGCTTGGGAGGGGGTGATCCCACCTACGAGCAGTACTTC. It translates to CASSLGGGDPTYEQYF. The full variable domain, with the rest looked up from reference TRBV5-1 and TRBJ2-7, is KAGVTQTPRYLIKTRGQQVTLSCSPISGHRSVSWYQQTPGQGLQFLFEYFSETQRNKGNFPGRFSGRQFSNSRSEMNVSTLELGDSALYLCASSLGGGDPTYEQYFGPGTRLTVT.

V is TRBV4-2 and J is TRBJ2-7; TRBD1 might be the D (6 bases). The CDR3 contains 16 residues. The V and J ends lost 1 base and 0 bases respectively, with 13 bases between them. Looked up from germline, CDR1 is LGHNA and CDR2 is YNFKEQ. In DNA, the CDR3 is TGTGCCAGCAGCCAAGGTTGGCAGGGGCTCTCCTACGAGCAGTACTTC. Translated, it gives CASSQGWQGLSYEQYF.

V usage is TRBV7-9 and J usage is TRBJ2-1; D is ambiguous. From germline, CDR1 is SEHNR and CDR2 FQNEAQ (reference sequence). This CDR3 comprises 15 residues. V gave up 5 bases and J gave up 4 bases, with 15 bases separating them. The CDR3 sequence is CASSRVAVQYNEQFF. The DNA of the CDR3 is TGTGCCAGCAGCCGCGTTGCGGTCCAATACAATGAGCAGTTCTTC.

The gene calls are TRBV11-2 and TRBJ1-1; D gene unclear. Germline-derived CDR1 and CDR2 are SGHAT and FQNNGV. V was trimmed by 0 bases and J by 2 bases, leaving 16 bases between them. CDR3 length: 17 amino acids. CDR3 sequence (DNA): TGTGCCAGCAGCTTAGATCCACTCGGAGGGCCCAACACTGAAGCTTTCTTT. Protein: CASSLDPLGGPNTEAFF.